This TCR beta chain appears in the sequencing data of a study of blood T cell repertoires in COVID-19. Study as a whole: Samples of COVID-19 (acute and convalescent) were obtained from the United States, Italy and Spain. Sources were T cells, B-cell-depleted T cells, or PBMCs; the material itself was cDNA or gDNA.

Per the original data handling: Estimated nucleated cell counts came from reference gene primer amplification. The table came from immunoSEQ multiplex PCR; TCRdb's copy has only in-frame clones and leaves some out. That table is the source of V, J and clone size, and D and trimming were worked out from the DNA. The repertoire includes 95,000 to 150,000 clones, 70% to 85% of them detected once, and 3.5% to 5.5% sits in the top ten. V lost 2 bases, J lost 6 bases, and 4 bases stayed unmatched. The CDR3 totals 14 residues. The germline V gene has CDR1 SGHRS and CDR2 YFSETQ. The TCR sequence derives from a woman in her 70s with acute or convalescent COVID-19. The specimen was peripheral blood. V is TRBV5-1 and J is TRBJ2-1, with 8 bases aligning to TRBD1. CDR3 in amino acids: CASSLPDRANEQFF. For the CDR3, the DNA is TGCGCCAGCAGCTTACCGGACAGGGCCAATGAGCAGTTCTTC.